The rows below give T cell receptor beta chains drawn from one sample of a study of cytomegalovirus exposure and HLA in healthy donors. Assay used: immunoSEQ multiplex PCR; TCRdb lists only in-frame clones, some missing. The repertoire holds fewer than 150,000 clones, with 80% as singletons. Sequencing was carried out using PBMCs. Receptors originate from a man in his forties or fifties in good health and CMV-seronegative. Both conserved end residues are part of each CDR3. The D gene is left open where the match is weak. For some rows the clone size is stated as once, few or many, or as a class when expanded; others skip it.

>TRBJ2-1|TRBV2|-|-
TGTGCCAGCACCAGGTCCAATGAGCAGTTCTTC
CASTRSNEQFF
>TRBJ2-5|TRBV27|-|TRBD2
TGTGCCAGCAGTAGCGGGGCGTCCAGGGAGACCCAGTACTTC
CASSSGASRETQYF
>TRBJ2-2|TRBV16|once|-
TGTGCCAGCAGCCAACGGGGGAGCACCGGGGAGCTGTTTTTT
CASSQRGSTGELFF
>TRBJ1-4|TRBV10-3|-|-
TGTGCCATCAGTGAGCCCCCCGGGACTTGGGGGGAGGATGAAAAACTGTTTTTT
CAISEPPGTWGEDEKLFF
>TRBJ2-5|TRBV7-9|-|TRBD1
TGTGCCAGCAGCCGACAGGGGGCACGGGAGACCCAGTACTTC
CASSRQGARETQYF
>TRBJ2-3|TRBV11-1|-|-
TGTGCCAGCAGCTTAAGGGGGGGTCGCACAGATACGCAGTATTTT
CASSLRGGRTDTQYF
>TRBJ2-1|TRBV7-9|-|TRBD2
TGTGCCAGCAGCTTTAGCGGGAGAGGGGTCGATGAGCAGTTCTTC
CASSFSGRGVDEQFF
>TRBJ2-3|TRBV29-1|-|TRBD2
TGCAGCGTTGAAGATCGACTAGCAGGGCCCACAGATACGCAGTATTTT
CSVEDRLAGPTDTQYF
>TRBJ2-6|TRBV5-5|few|TRBD1
TGTGCCAGCAGATCCGGGACAGGGGGGACTGGGGCCAACGTCCTGACTTTC
CASRSGTGGTGANVLTF
>TRBJ1-5|TRBV7-8|-|-
TGTGCCAGCAGCCCAGCGGGGTGGAGGCAGCCCCAGCATTTT
CASSPAGWRQPQHF
>TRBJ2-7|TRBV11-3|few|TRBD1
TGTGCCAGCAAACCCCGGGACAGGGACTCCTACGAGCAGTACTTC
CASKPRDRDSYEQYF
>TRBJ1-6|TRBV6-5|once|-
TGTGCCAGCAGTCGGGACATCTATAATTCACCCCTCCACTTT
CASSRDIYNSPLHF
>TRBJ2-7|TRBV5-1|-|TRBD2
TGCGCCAGCAGCTTGGCCACTAGCGGTCCTTCCTACGAGCAGTACTTC
CASSLATSGPSYEQYF
>TRBJ2-7|TRBV28|-|TRBD2
TGTGCCAGCAGTCCATCACTAGCGGGGGAGCAGTACTTC
CASSPSLAGEQYF
>TRBJ1-2|TRBV29-1|once|TRBD1
TGCAGCGTAGGACAGGGTGGGTTTGACTATGGCTACACCTTC
CSVGQGGFDYGYTF
>TRBJ2-5|TRBV7-9|-|TRBD2
TGTGCCAGCAGCTTAACTAGCGGGAAAGAGACCCAGTACTTC
CASSLTSGKETQYF
>TRBJ1-1|TRBV28|-|-
TGTGCCAGCAGTCCCTCGGGGGGTTACACTGAAGCTTTCTTT
CASSPSGGYTEAFF
>TRBJ2-7|TRBV2|-|-
TGTGCCAGCAGTGAATTGGGGGGATTGGGCGAGCAGTACTTC
CASSELGGLGEQYF
>TRBJ2-5|TRBV19|once|TRBD1
TGTGCCAGTAGTATCGGGGGACAGGTAAAGACCCAGTACTTC
CASSIGGQVKTQYF
>TRBJ2-7|TRBV27|-|-
TGTGCCAGCAGCGAGGGGCAGGGGCCCTACGAGCAGTACTTC
CASSEGQGPYEQYF
>TRBJ2-7|TRBV7-9|once|TRBD1
TGTGCCAGCAGCTATGGACAGGGTGCCCAATACGAGCAGTACTTC
CASSYGQGAQYEQYF
>TRBJ2-5|TRBV7-9|-|TRBD1
TGTGCCAGCAGCCCCGCCGCGACAGGGGGACAAGAGACCCAGTACTTC
CASSPAATGGQETQYF
>TRBJ1-2|TRBV7-6|-|TRBD1
TGTGCCAGCAGCCCGGAGACAGGGGGGGTAGGGGGCTACACCTTC
CASSPETGGVGGYTF
>TRBJ2-3|TRBV7-2|-|TRBD2
TGTGCCAGCAGCTTAGGGAGTAGCGGGAAATGGGATACGCAGTATTTT
CASSLGSSGKWDTQYF
>TRBJ1-2|TRBV2|-|-
TGTGCCAGCAGGCCTTCTGGAGCGGCCGTTGTTGGCTACACCTTC
CASRPSGAAVVGYTF
>TRBJ2-1|TRBV15|-|TRBD2
TGTGCCACCAGCTGGACTAGCGGGAACAATGAGCAGTTCTTC
CATSWTSGNNEQFF
>TRBJ1-1|TRBV7-9|-|-
TGTGCCAGCAGCTCCTTAACAGTGAACACTGAAGCTTTCTTT
CASSSLTVNTEAFF
>TRBJ2-1|TRBV4-1|once|TRBD2
TGCGCCAGCAGCCAGGGACTAGCGGGAGGTTTAGGTGAGCAGTTCTTC
CASSQGLAGGLGEQFF
>TRBJ2-3|TRBV7-9|-|TRBD2
TGTGCCAGCAGCGGGGATAGCGGGAGTGATACGCAGTATTTT
CASSGDSGSDTQYF
>TRBJ2-4|TRBV30|-|-
TGTGCCTGGAACAGGGTACGAGCCAAAAACATTCAGTACTTC
CAWNRVRAKNIQYF
>TRBJ1-5|TRBV28|-|TRBD1
TGTGCCAGCTCACCCCAGGTTCTTGGGACAGGTAGTCATCAGCCCCAGCATTTT
CASSPQVLGTGSHQPQHF
>TRBJ2-7|TRBV10-1|-|TRBD2
TGCGCCAGCAGCCCGGGAGCGGGAGAGGCCTACGAGCAGTACTTC
CASSPGAGEAYEQYF
>TRBJ1-1|TRBV10-3|-|TRBD1
TGTGCCACCAGACAGGGCTCAGGGGACACTGAAGCTTTCTTT
CATRQGSGDTEAFF
>TRBJ1-1|TRBV18|-|TRBD1
TGTGCCAGCTCACCACCGACAGGGGGCGCGCAGACTGAAGCTTTCTTT
CASSPPTGGAQTEAFF
>TRBJ1-2|TRBV19|-|-
TGTGCCAGCAAGATCTCGGGACATCAAAACTATGGCTACACCTTC
CASKISGHQNYGYTF
>TRBJ2-1|TRBV28|-|-
TGTGCCAGCAGTTTCCCCCACAACAATGAGCAGTTCTTC
CASSFPHNNEQFF
>TRBJ1-6|TRBV21-1|few|-
TGTGCCAGCAGCAAAGCGCTCGGACGGACTATTAACAATAATTCACCCCTCCACTTT
CASSKALGRTINNNSPLHF
>TRBJ2-3|TRBV7-3|-|-
TGTGCCAGCAGCTTAATTGGGGCAAATACGCAGTATTTT
CASSLIGANTQYF
>TRBJ2-5|TRBV7-9|-|-
TGTGCCAGCAGCTCACACCCTTCTGAGACCCAGTACTTC
CASSSHPSETQYF
>TRBJ2-3|TRBV10-3|-|TRBD2
TGTGCCATCAGAGAAGGACTAGCGGGAGGGGATACGCAGTATTTT
CAIREGLAGGDTQYF
>TRBJ2-7|TRBV6-5|-|TRBD1
TGTGCCAGCAGCGGACAGGAAAGCTACGAGCAGTACTTC
CASSGQESYEQYF
>TRBJ1-1|TRBV18|-|-
TGTGCCAGCTCACCAGGTGCGGGCCTGGGGGCTTTCTTT
CASSPGAGLGAFF
>TRBJ2-3|TRBV28|-|TRBD1
TGTGCCAGCAGTGCCGCAGGGGGATCTGGTACGCAGTATTTT
CASSAAGGSGTQYF
>TRBJ2-1|TRBV30|-|TRBD2
TGTGCCTGGAGTGCCCCGGGACTAGCGTCCTACAATGAGCAGTTCTTC
CAWSAPGLASYNEQFF
>TRBJ1-1|TRBV28|-|-
TGTGCCAGCAGTTTCCAGGTGTTGAACACTGAAGCTTTCTTT
CASSFQVLNTEAFF
>TRBJ2-1|TRBV2|-|-
TGTGCCAGCAGTGCTCTACCGAGCTCCTACAATGAGCAGTTCTTC
CASSALPSSYNEQFF
>TRBJ1-5|TRBV18|-|TRBD1
TGTGCCAGCTCACCAGGACAGGGCCTGCATTTT
CASSPGQGLHF
>TRBJ2-7|TRBV5-1|once|-
TGCGCCAGCAGCTCCGTGGAGGGGGCGATAGGGGAGCAGTACTTC
CASSSVEGAIGEQYF
>TRBJ1-5|TRBV5-4|-|-
TGTGCCAGCAGCTTGGGCGGGGGGGCTGGGAATCAGCCCCAGCATTTT
CASSLGGGAGNQPQHF
>TRBJ2-7|TRBV19|-|-
TGTGCCAGTAGTCCGGGGGTAATCTACGAGCAGTACTTC
CASSPGVIYEQYF
>TRBJ1-2|TRBV7-2|few|-
TGTGCCAGCAGCTCGACAATCTATGGCTACACCTTC
CASSSTIYGYTF